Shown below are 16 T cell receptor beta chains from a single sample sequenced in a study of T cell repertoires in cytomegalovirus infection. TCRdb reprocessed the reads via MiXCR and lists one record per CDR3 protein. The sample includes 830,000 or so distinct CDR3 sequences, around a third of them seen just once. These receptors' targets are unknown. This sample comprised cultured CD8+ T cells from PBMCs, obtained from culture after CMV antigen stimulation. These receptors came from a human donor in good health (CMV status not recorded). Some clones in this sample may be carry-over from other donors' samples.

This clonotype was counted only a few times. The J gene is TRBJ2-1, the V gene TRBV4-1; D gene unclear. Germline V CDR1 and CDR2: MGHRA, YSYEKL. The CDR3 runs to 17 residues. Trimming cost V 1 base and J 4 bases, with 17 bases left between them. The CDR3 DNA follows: TGCGCCAGCAGCCAAGTTGCCGGACGTAGCCTGTACAATGAGCAGTTCTTC. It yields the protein CASSQVAGRSLYNEQFF.

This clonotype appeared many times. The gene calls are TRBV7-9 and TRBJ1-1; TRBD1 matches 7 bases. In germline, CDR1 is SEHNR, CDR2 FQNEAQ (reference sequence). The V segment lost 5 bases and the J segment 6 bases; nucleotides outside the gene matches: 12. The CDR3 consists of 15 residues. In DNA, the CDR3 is TGTGCCAGCAGCAATGGGCCTCAGGGGGTGGCTGAAGCTTTCTTT. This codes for CASSNGPQGVAEAFF.

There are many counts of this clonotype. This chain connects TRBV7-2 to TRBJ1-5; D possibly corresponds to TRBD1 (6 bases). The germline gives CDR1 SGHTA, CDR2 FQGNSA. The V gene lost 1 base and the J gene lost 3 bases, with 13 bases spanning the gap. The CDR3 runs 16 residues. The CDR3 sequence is CASSLVAGDDNQPQHF. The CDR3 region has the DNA TGTGCCAGCAGCTTAGTGGCAGGGGACGACAATCAGCCCCAGCATTTT.

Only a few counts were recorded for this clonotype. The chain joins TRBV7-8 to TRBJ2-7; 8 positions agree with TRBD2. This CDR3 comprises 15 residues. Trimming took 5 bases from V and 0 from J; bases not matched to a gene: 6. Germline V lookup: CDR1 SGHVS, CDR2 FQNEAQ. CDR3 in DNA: TGTGCCAGCAGCCTCCGGGCGGGGGGCTCCTACGAGCAGTACGTC. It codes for CASSLRAGGSYEQYV.

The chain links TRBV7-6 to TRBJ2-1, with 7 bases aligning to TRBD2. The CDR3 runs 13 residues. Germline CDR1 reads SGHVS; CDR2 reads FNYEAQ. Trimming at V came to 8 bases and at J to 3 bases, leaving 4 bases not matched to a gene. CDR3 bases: TGTGCCAGCGTCTTAGCGGGCTACAATGAGCAGTTCTTC. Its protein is CASVLAGYNEQFF.

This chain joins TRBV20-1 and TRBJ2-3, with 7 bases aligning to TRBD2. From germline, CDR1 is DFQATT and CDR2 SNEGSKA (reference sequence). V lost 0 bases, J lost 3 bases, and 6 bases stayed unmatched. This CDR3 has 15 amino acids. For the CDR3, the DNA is TGCAGTGCTAGAGAGAGGAGCGGGGTTACAGATACGCAGTATTTT. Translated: CSARERSGVTDTQYF.

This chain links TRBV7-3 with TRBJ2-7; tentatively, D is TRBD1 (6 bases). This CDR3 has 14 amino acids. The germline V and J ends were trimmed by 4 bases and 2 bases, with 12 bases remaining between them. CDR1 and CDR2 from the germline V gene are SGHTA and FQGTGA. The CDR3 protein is CASSYRDKPYEQYV. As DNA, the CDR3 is TGTGCCAGCAGCTATAGGGACAAACCCTACGAGCAGTACGTC.

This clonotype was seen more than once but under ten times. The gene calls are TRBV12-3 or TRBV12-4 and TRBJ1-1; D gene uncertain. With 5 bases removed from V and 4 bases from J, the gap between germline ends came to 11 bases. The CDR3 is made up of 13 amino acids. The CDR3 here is CASSESVITEAFF. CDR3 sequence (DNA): TGTGCCAGCAGTGAATCAGTAATCACTGAAGCTTTCTTT.

CDR3 loop: CASSLRGLSNQPQHF. CDR3 bases: TGCGCCAGCAGCTTGAGGGGGCTAAGCAATCAGCCCCAGCATTTT. The V gene is TRBV5-1, the J gene TRBJ1-5, with TRBD1 matching 7 bases. CDR3 length equals 15 residues. Germline V gives CDR1 SGHRS, CDR2 YFSETQ. V trimming: 1 base; J trimming: 1 base; junction bases outside the gene matches: 2.

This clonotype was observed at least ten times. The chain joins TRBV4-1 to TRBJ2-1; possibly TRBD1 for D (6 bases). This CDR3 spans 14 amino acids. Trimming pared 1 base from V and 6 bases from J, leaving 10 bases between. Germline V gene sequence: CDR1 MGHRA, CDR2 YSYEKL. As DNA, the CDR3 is TGCGCCAGCAGCCAAGTTCTGGACAGCAATGAGCAGTTCTTC. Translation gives CASSQVLDSNEQFF.

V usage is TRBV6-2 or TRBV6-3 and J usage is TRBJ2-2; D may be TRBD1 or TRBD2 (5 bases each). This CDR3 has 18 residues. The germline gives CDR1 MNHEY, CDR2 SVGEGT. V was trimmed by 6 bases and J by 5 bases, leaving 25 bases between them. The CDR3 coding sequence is TGTGCCAGCAGAACTATTCTTATGGGACCGGTGGGGACCGGGGAGCTGTTTTTT. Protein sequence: CASRTILMGPVGTGELFF.

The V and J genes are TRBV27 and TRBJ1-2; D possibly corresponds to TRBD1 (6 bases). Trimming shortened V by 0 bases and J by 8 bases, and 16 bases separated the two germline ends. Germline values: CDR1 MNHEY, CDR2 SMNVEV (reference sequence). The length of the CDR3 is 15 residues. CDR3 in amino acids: CASSLSGTGLLGYTF. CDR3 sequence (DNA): TGTGCCAGCAGTTTATCCGGAACAGGGCTCCTCGGCTACACCTTC.

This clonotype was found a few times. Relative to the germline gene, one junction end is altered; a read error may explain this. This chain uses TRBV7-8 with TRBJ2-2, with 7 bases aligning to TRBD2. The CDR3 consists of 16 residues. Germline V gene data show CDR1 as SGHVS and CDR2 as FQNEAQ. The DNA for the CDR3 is TGTGCCAGCACCTTACCGGGACTACCAAACACCGGGGAGCTGTTTTTT. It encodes CASTLPGLPNTGELFF.

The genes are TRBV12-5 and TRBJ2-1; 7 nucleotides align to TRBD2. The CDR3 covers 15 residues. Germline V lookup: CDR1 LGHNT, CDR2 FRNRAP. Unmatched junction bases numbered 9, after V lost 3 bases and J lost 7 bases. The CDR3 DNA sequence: TGTGCTAGTGGTTTCCTAGCGGTTACAATGAATGAGCAGTTCTTC. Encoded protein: CASGFLAVTMNEQFF.

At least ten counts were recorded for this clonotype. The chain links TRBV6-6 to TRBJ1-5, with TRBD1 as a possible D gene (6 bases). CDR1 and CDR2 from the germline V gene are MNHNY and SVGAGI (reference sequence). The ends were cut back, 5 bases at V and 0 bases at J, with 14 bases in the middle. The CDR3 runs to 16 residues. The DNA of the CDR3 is TGTGCCAGCAGTAGGGTGCCAGGGGATAGCAATCAGCCCCAGCATTTT. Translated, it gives CASSRVPGDSNQPQHF.

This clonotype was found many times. The DNA for the CDR3 is TGTGCCAGCAGCTCCGACTTACCCGCTAGTACATACACTGAAGCTTTCTTT. Residues: CASSSDLPASTYTEAFF. The chain uses TRBV7-8 and TRBJ1-1; D gene ambiguous. CDR3 length: 17 residues. The germline V gene has CDR1 SGHVS and CDR2 FQNEAQ. The ends were cut back, 4 bases at V and 3 bases at J, with 21 bases in the middle.